This TCR beta chain is from a study of post-analysis software for immune sequencing data. Study summary: In terms of disease course, relapsing-remitting, secondary progressive and progressive-relapsing multiple sclerosis were included. Study-wide results and limits: By F measure, strong co-clustering occurred among samples prepared in the same batch. A significant reduction in normalized Chao1 diversity was observed in multiple sclerosis patients versus controls. Higher frequency in patients than in controls was seen for roughly five TRBV segments, with TRBV5-6, TRBV5-1 and TRBV20-1 among them.

The junction had 6 bases not matched to a gene; V was cut back by 0 bases and J by 1 base. The germline gives CDR1 DFQATT, CDR2 SNEGSKA (reference sequence). CDR3 length: 15 amino acids. Incorporated into the TCR beta cDNA libraries were unique molecular identifiers, which served to reduce PCR and sequencing biases. TCRdb fed the PCR reads into MiXCR, producing one record per CDR3 protein. The sample lists hundreds of thousands of distinct CDR3 sequences; roughly two fifths were seen once. On this clonotype itself: Its cognate antigen is unknown.

Sequenced sample: blood. The chain has TRBV20-1 and TRBJ2-7, with 7 bases identical to TRBD2. This receptor was obtained from a girl aged 5-17 years with multiple sclerosis. The CDR3 sequence: CSARDRAGVSYEQYF. Written as DNA, the CDR3 is TGCAGTGCTAGAGATCGGGCGGGGGTATCCTACGAGCAGTACTTC.